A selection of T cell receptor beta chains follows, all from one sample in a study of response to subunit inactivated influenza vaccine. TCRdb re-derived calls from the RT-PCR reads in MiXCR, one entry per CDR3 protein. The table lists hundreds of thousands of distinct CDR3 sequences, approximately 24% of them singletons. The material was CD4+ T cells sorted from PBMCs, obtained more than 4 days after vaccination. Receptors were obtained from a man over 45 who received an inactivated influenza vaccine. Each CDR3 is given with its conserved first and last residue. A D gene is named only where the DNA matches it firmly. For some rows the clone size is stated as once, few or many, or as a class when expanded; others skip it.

TGTGCCAGCAGTCAACCCTATGACGGCTATGGCTACACCTTC	CASSQPYDGYGYTF	TRBJ1-2	TRBV28	NA	NA
TGTGCCAGCAGCCAAGATAGCGACTATGGCTACACCTTC	CASSQDSDYGYTF	TRBJ1-2	TRBV4-2	NA	few
TGTGCCAGCAGTGGTGGGAAAGAGACCCAGTACTTC	CASSGGKETQYF	TRBJ2-5	TRBV25-1	NA	NA
TGTGCCACCAGCTTGGGGACAGGGTCTGAAAAACTGTTTTTT	CATSLGTGSEKLFF	TRBJ1-4	TRBV15	TRBD1	few
TGTGCCAGTTGGGCGGGGGGCCCACACCCCCTCTACGAGCAGTACTTC	CASWAGGPHPLYEQYF	TRBJ2-7	TRBV19	TRBD2	few
TGTGCCAGCAACGAACAAGCAATGGGGGAAAAACTGTTTTTT	CASNEQAMGEKLFF	TRBJ1-4	TRBV7-9	NA	NA
TGTGCCAGCAGTTTCAGTTATCCTGAGCAGTACTTC	CASSFSYPEQYF	TRBJ2-7	TRBV12-3/TRBV12-4	NA	once
TGTGCCAGCAGCCTAGTTGCATTTGCGTGGTGGGGCAATCAGCCCCAGCATTTT	CASSLVAFAWWGNQPQHF	TRBJ1-5	TRBV4-2	NA	once
TGTGCCAGCCCGCCCTCCGGGACTAGCGGTCTCACCACCGGGGAGCTGTTTTTT	CASPPSGTSGLTTGELFF	TRBJ2-2	TRBV11-2	TRBD2	few
TGTGCCAGCAGTTCAGGGAATGAAGCTTTCTTT	CASSSGNEAFF	TRBJ1-1	TRBV12-3/TRBV12-4	NA	NA
TGCAGTGCTAGAGATGTTCGGACTAGCGGGGGACCGAAAGAGACCCAGTACTTC	CSARDVRTSGGPKETQYF	TRBJ2-5	TRBV20-1	TRBD2	NA
TGTGCCAGCAGTCCAGTGCGGGGGGCGGGAGAGACCCAGTACTTC	CASSPVRGAGETQYF	TRBJ2-5	TRBV12-3/TRBV12-4	TRBD2	NA
TGTGCCAGCACCCTGAGGCAGCGAAACACTGAAGCTTTCTTT	CASTLRQRNTEAFF	TRBJ1-1	TRBV19	NA	NA
TGTGCCAGTCGTACAGGGGGAAACATTCAGTACTTC	CASRTGGNIQYF	TRBJ2-4	TRBV6-1	TRBD1	many
TGTGCCAGCAGCCCTACGACAGGCTTCGGAAACACCATATATTTT	CASSPTTGFGNTIYF	TRBJ1-3	TRBV3-1	NA	NA
TGTGCCAGCAGTCCCGGGGCAACCTACGAGGAGCAGTACTTC	CASSPGATYEEQYF	TRBJ2-7	TRBV2	NA	NA
TGTGCCAGCAGTTGGACAGGGGACTATGGCTACACCTTC	CASSWTGDYGYTF	TRBJ1-2	TRBV6-5	TRBD1	few
TGCAGCGGATGGGAACGGGGCACTGAAGCTTTCTTT	CSGWERGTEAFF	TRBJ1-1	TRBV29-1	NA	NA
TGTGCCTGGAGTGTACTACGGGGATCCGAGCAGTACTTC	CAWSVLRGSEQYF	TRBJ2-7	TRBV30	NA	NA
TGCAGTGCTAGAGTAGGGGTGGGCAATCAGCCCCAGCATTTT	CSARVGVGNQPQHF	TRBJ1-5	TRBV20-1	NA	NA
TGTGCCAGCAGCCCGGAGGTCTACGAGCAGTACTTC	CASSPEVYEQYF	TRBJ2-7	TRBV12-3/TRBV12-4	NA	NA
TGCAGCGCTACCAGCGGGAGTGACTACAATGAGCAGTTCTTC	CSATSGSDYNEQFF	TRBJ2-1	TRBV29-1	TRBD2	few
TGTGCCAGCAGTTCCAGCGGGGAGTACACCGGGCAGCTGTTTTTT	CASSSSGEYTGQLFF	TRBJ2-2	TRBV28	TRBD2	NA
TGCGCCAGCAGCTCAGGGGGCCCTCTACAAGGGCAGTTCTTC	CASSSGGPLQGQFF	TRBJ2-1	TRBV5-1	TRBD1	NA
TGTGCCAGCAGTTACAGCCGGGACAGGGTCTCTCGGAACATTCAGTACTTC	CASSYSRDRVSRNIQYF	TRBJ2-4	TRBV6-2/TRBV6-3	TRBD1	NA
TGTGCCAGCAGTGATTCGCGCCGAGATGAGCAGTTCTTC	CASSDSRRDEQFF	TRBJ2-1	TRBV25-1	NA	NA
TGTGCCAGCAGTGGGCAGGGAACTATATATGGCTACACCTTC	CASSGQGTIYGYTF	TRBJ1-2	TRBV2	NA	few
TGCGCCAGCAGCCCTGGGGTCGGGACATATGGCTACACCTTC	CASSPGVGTYGYTF	TRBJ1-2	TRBV5-1	NA	few
TGCGCCAGCAGCTTACAGGGGGGTTCGGCGGGAGACACCTACGAGCAGTACTTC	CASSLQGGSAGDTYEQYF	TRBJ2-7	TRBV5-1	NA	few
TGCAGTGCTAGAGGGCAGACAGGACAATATGGCTACACCTTC	CSARGQTGQYGYTF	TRBJ1-2	TRBV20-1	NA	few
TGTGCCAGCAGCCGACCCGGGACAGGGACCTACGAGCAGTACTTC	CASSRPGTGTYEQYF	TRBJ2-7	TRBV11-2	TRBD1	NA
TGTGCCAGCAGCCAAGATCAGTTGAGGGGTGGGCAGCCCCAGCATTTT	CASSQDQLRGGQPQHF	TRBJ1-5	TRBV3-1	NA	few
TGCAGTGCTAGAGAACCGACTAGCTCCTACAATGAGCAGTTCTTC	CSAREPTSSYNEQFF	TRBJ2-1	TRBV20-1	NA	NA
TGTGCCAGCAGCCCCCGGACTAGCGGGAGATTAAGAATTGAGCAGTTCTTC	CASSPRTSGRLRIEQFF	TRBJ2-1	TRBV7-2	TRBD2	once
TGTGCCAGCAGTTACTGGGCTAGCGGGAGTTATGAGCAGTTCTTC	CASSYWASGSYEQFF	TRBJ2-1	TRBV6-5	TRBD2	few
TGTGCCAGCAGCTTAGCCAGGTCGGGCGGGGGGGCCGCAACAGTGCAGTACTTC	CASSLARSGGGAATVQYF	TRBJ2-7	TRBV7-2	TRBD2	NA
TGTGCCAGCAGCGCACCCGGGCGCAATCAGCCCCAGCATTTT	CASSAPGRNQPQHF	TRBJ1-5	TRBV5-6	NA	few
TGCGCCAGCAGCTCCTGGACTAGCGGGAGCTACACAGATACGCAGTATTTT	CASSSWTSGSYTDTQYF	TRBJ2-3	TRBV5-1	TRBD2	few
TGTGCCAGCAGCCCCCGGGCTGGGGCGCGGACTGAAGCTTTCTTT	CASSPRAGARTEAFF	TRBJ1-1	TRBV5-4	NA	NA
TGTGCCAGCAGCTTAGAAGGCGGGATCCCGGGCGAGCAGTTCTTC	CASSLEGGIPGEQFF	TRBJ2-1	TRBV7-2	NA	few
TGCAGTGTTAGACGCGGGCCGTGGTATGAGCAGTTCTTC	CSVRRGPWYEQFF	TRBJ2-1	TRBV20-1	NA	NA
TGTGCCAGCAGCTTATTATTTAGGGACTACTACCCCTCGAACACCGGGGAGCTGTTTTTT	CASSLLFRDYYPSNTGELFF	TRBJ2-2	TRBV7-6	TRBD2	NA
TGTGCCAGCAAAAGGGACAGGAACAATGAGCAGTTCTTC	CASKRDRNNEQFF	TRBJ2-1	TRBV2	TRBD1	NA
TGCAGTGCTAGAGTTGGGGGCGAGGAAGAAAAACTGTTTTTT	CSARVGGEEEKLFF	TRBJ1-4	TRBV20-1	NA	once
TGTGCCAGCTGGACTGGAAACTACGAGCAGTACTTC	CASWTGNYEQYF	TRBJ2-7	TRBV6-5	NA	NA
TGTGCCAGCACACGAAGGAATAGCAATCAGCCCCAGCATTTT	CASTRRNSNQPQHF	TRBJ1-5	TRBV6-2/TRBV6-3	NA	NA
TGCAGTGGCAGATTTGGACAGCTGAACACTGAAGCTTTCTTT	CSGRFGQLNTEAFF	TRBJ1-1	TRBV20-1	NA	few
TGTGCCAGCAGCTTTCATAGTGGGAGCTCCTACAATGAGCAGTTCTTC	CASSFHSGSSYNEQFF	TRBJ2-1	TRBV7-9	NA	NA
TGTGCCAGCAGCTTAGGGCGCCTCGGGGCGGGGGGGCTCGATACGCAGTATTTT	CASSLGRLGAGGLDTQYF	TRBJ2-3	TRBV7-2	TRBD2	NA
TGCGCCAGCAGCCTAAGACAGGGGATGAGGCAAGAGACCCAGTACTTC	CASSLRQGMRQETQYF	TRBJ2-5	TRBV5-1	TRBD1	NA
TGTGCCAGCAGCACGACCGGGACCCGAGAGACCCAGTACTTC	CASSTTGTRETQYF	TRBJ2-5	TRBV5-6	NA	NA
TGCGCCAGCAGCCAACAAAGGGGACTTTCCTACAATGAGCAGTTCTTC	CASSQQRGLSYNEQFF	TRBJ2-1	TRBV4-3	NA	many
TGTGCCAGCAGTTTTATGCGGTTTGGGGCCGGGGAGCTGTTTTTT	CASSFMRFGAGELFF	TRBJ2-2	TRBV27	NA	NA
TGTGCCAGCAGCCAAGACGGGGATTCACCCCTCCACTTT	CASSQDGDSPLHF	TRBJ1-6	TRBV3-1	NA	once
TGTGCCAGCAGTTCGGGGACAGGCGGTTTTTCACCCCTCCACTTT	CASSSGTGGFSPLHF	TRBJ1-6	TRBV6-5	TRBD1	NA
TGCGCCAGCAGCTTAAATAGCGGGATCCACACCGGGGAGCTGTTTTTT	CASSLNSGIHTGELFF	TRBJ2-2	TRBV5-1	TRBD2	NA
TGTGCCAGCAGTTCGACAGGGGGCGGATATGAAAAACTGTTTTTT	CASSSTGGGYEKLFF	TRBJ1-4	TRBV12-3/TRBV12-4	TRBD1	many